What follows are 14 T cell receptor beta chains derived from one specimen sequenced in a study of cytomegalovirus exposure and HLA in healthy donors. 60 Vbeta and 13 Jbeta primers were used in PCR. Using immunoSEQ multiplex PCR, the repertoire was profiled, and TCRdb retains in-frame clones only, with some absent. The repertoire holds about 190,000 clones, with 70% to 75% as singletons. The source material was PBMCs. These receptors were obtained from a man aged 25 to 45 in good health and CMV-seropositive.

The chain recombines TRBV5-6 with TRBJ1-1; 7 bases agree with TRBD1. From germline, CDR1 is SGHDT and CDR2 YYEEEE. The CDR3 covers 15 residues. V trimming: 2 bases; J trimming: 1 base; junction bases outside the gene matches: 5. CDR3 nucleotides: TGTGCCAGCAGCTTCCGTCGGACAGGGAACACTGAAGCTTTCTTT. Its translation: CASSFRRTGNTEAFF.

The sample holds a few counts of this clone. The CDR3 is CASGDGSGQSFLNTIYF. CDR3 coding DNA: TGTGCCAGCGGAGATGGCTCGGGACAGTCTTTTCTGAACACCATATATTTT. The chain combines TRBV9 with TRBJ1-3, with 7 positions matching TRBD1. The J segment lost 7 bases and the V segment lost 7 bases, leaving 20 bases of the junction unmatched. Germline V CDR1 and CDR2: SGDLS, YYNGEE. CDR3 length: 17 amino acids.

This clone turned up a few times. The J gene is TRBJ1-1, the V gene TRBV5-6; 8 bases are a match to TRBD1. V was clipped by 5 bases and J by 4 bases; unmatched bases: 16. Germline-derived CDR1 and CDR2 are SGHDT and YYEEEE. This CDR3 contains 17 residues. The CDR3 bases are TGTGCCAGCAGGCCGTTGGCAGGGGGCAAATCCCGCACTGAAGCTTTCTTT. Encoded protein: CASRPLAGGKSRTEAFF.

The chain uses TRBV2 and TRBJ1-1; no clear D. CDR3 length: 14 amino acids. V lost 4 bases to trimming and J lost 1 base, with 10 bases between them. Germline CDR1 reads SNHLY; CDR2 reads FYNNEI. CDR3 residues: CASSGVSKNTEAFF. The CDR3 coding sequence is TGTGCCAGCAGTGGAGTCTCCAAGAACACTGAAGCTTTCTTT.

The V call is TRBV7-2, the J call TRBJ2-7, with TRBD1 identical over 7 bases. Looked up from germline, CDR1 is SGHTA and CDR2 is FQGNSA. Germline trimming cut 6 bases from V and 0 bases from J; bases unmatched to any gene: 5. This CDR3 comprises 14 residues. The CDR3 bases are TGTGCCAGCAGTATATGGGACAGCTCCTACGAGCAGTACTTC. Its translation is CASSIWDSSYEQYF.

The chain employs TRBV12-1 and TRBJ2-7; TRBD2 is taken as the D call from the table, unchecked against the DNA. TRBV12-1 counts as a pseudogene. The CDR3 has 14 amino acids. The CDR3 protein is CASSCPQLTYEQYF. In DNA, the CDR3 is TGTGCCAGCAGCTGCCCCCAACTAACCTACGAGCAGTACTTC.

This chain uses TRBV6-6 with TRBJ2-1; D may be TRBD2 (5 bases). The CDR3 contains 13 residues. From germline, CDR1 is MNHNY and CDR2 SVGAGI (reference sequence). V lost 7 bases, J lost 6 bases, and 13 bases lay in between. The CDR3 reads CASTMRSGNEQFF. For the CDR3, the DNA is TGTGCCAGCACCATGCGGAGCGGCAATGAGCAGTTCTTC.

Written as DNA, the CDR3 is TGCGCCAGCAGCCCCCGACAGGGTAGTTTAGCGGGAGTTTACGAGCAGTACTTC. It encodes CASSPRQGSLAGVYEQYF. V gene TRBV4-1 combines with J gene TRBJ2-7, with TRBD2 matching over 9 bases. The CDR3 runs 18 residues. The V gene end was trimmed by 4 bases and the J gene end by 4 bases; junction bases not matched to a gene: 17. Germline lookup yields CDR1 MGHRA and CDR2 YSYEKL.

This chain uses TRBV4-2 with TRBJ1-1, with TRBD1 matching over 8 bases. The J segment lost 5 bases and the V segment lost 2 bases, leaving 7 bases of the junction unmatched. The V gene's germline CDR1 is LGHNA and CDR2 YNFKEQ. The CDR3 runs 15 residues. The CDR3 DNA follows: TGTGCCAGCAGCCAACCAGGGGGCGCAGGAACTGAAGCTTTCTTT. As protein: CASSQPGGAGTEAFF.

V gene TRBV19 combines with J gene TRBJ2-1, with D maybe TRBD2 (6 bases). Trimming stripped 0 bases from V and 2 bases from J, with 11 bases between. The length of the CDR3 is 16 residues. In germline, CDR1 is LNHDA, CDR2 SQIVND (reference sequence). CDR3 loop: CASSIDRSGTYNEQFF. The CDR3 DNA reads TGTGCCAGTAGTATAGACCGTAGCGGAACCTACAATGAGCAGTTCTTC.

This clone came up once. The CDR3 nucleotides are TGTGCCAGCAGCCAAGATAGCTACAATGAGCAGTTCTTC. Its protein is CASSQDSYNEQFF. The chain is built from TRBV14 and TRBJ2-1; no clear D. The length of the CDR3 is 13 residues. Trimming took off 0 bases at V and 3 bases at J, with 3 bases between the two ends. CDR1 is SGHDN and CDR2 is FVKESK in the germline V gene.

The CDR3 DNA follows: TGTGCCAGCAGTTACAGCCTTAATGAAAAACTGTTTTTT. Translation gives CASSYSLNEKLFF. V gene TRBV28 combines with J gene TRBJ1-4; D unclear. Germline CDR1 and CDR2: MDHEN and SYDVKM. With 4 bases removed from V and 4 bases from J, the gap between germline ends came to 7 bases. The CDR3 totals 13 residues.

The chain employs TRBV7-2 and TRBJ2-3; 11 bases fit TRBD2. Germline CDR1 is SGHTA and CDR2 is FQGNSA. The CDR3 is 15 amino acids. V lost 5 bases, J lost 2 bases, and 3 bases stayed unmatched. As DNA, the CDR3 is TGTGCCAGCAGCACACTAGCGGGGGCCACAGATACGCAGTATTTT. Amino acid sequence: CASSTLAGATDTQYF. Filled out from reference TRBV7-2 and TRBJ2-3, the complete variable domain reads GAGVSQSPSNKVTEKGKDVELRCDPISGHTALYWYRQSLGQGLEFLIYFQGNSAPDKSGLPSDRFSAERTGGSVSTLTIQRTQQEDSAVYLCASSTLAGATDTQYFGPGTRLTVL.

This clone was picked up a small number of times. This chain's CDR3 is CASGLVKDGRAAGDTQYF. The CDR3 DNA is TGTGCTAGTGGTTTGGTAAAGGACGGGAGGGCCGCGGGAGATACGCAGTATTTT. The rearrangement joins TRBV12-5 to TRBJ2-3, with 8 nucleotides matching TRBD2. The CDR3 is 18 residues long. V shed 0 bases and J 5 bases; nucleotides not matched to a gene: 13. The V gene's germline CDR1 is LGHNT and CDR2 FRNRAP. The full variable domain, its missing parts supplied by reference TRBV12-5 and TRBJ2-3, is DARVTQTPRHKVTEMGQEVTMRCQPILGHNTVFWYRQTMMQGLELLAYFRNRAPLDDSGMPKDRFSAEMPDATLATLKIQPSEPRDSAVYFCASGLVKDGRAAGDTQYFGPGTRLTVL.